This T cell receptor beta chain was documented in a study of shared clonotypes between healthy human individuals. The table came from immunoSEQ multiplex PCR; TCRdb's copy has only in-frame clones and leaves some out. Of 600,000 or so clones listed, nearly 98% are singletons. About this clone itself: Its matching antigen is unknown.

CD45RO-negative, CCR7-positively selected cells formed the naive CD8 fraction, excluding terminally differentiated effector memory CD45RA+ cells. Donors comprised healthy HIV-negative adults lacking recent acute infections or vaccinations. There were only Caucasian adults among the donors, and all lived in Nashville, Tennessee. This CDR3 spans 15 amino acids. Deletions cut 2 bases from V and 3 bases from J, with 13 bases between. Per the germline V gene, CDR1 is MNHEY and CDR2 is SVGAGI. Findings of the study overall: Non-shared clonotypes showed lower generation probabilities than clonotypes common to all four donors. Some naive CD4 clonotypes, roughly 5%, turned up in common across several donors.

The sample consisted of naive CD8+ T cells sorted from blood. The chain employs TRBV6-5 and TRBJ2-5; D possibly corresponds to TRBD1 (6 bases). The receptor was isolated from a man in his thirties or forties in good health. The CDR3 protein is CASSYVGAVEETQYF. The CDR3 DNA is TGTGCCAGCAGTTACGTGGGGGCGGTGGAAGAGACCCAGTACTTC.